This TCR beta chain came from a study of blood T cells in healthy people across ages. Findings and caveats of the study: The long-lived group displayed more naive CD4+ cells, plus higher diversity, than the aged donors did.

A second PCR, run for roughly 7 to 11 cycles, used a sample-barcoded 5' primer plus a J-beta primer mix. A minimum of 3 million CDR3-containing paired-end reads was obtained for each sample. Each CDR3 protein is one row after TCRdb ran MiXCR on the 5' RACE reads. This table has about 1.4 million distinct CDR3 sequences, 59% appearing once. Healthy Caucasian individuals from Russia aged roughly 6 to 95 were enrolled as donors. This CDR3 has 15 residues. CDR1 is MNHEY, CDR2 SMNVEV, per germline (reference sequence). Trimming took 3 bases from V and 4 from J; bases not matched to a gene: 8. Notes on this clonotype: Its specificity is not known.

The receptor was derived from a man aged 18 to 29 in good health. The V call is TRBV27, the J call TRBJ2-7, with 8 bases identical to TRBD1. The sample was blood. CDR3 sequence (DNA): TGTGCCAGCAGTTTTTCCGGGGACAGGTTTTACGAGCAGTACTTC. Its protein is CASSFSGDRFYEQYF.